This T cell receptor beta chain emerged from a study of shared clonotypes between healthy human individuals. Study context: CD4 naive cells filled three plates per donor, CD4 memory three, CD8 naive two and CD8 memory one.

The CDR3 length is 13 residues. Looked up from germline, CDR1 is MNHNY and CDR2 is SVGAGI (reference sequence). Trimming removed 7 bases from V and 4 bases from J, with 12 bases in between. The split of CD4+ cells yielded CD45RA+ naive and CD45RA-negative memory subsets. Sequencing used immunoSEQ multiplex PCR; TCRdb keeps in-frame clones, though not all of them. The sample lists around 1.5 million clones, approximately 98% occurring once. The chain combines TRBV6-6 with TRBJ2-3; D is ambiguous. The source is a man younger than 45 in good health. Sequencing input: naive CD4+ T cells sorted from blood. Subset indicated: CD45RA+ positively selected. The DNA for the CDR3 is TGTGCCAGCACCGTTAATGTCCCAGATACGCAGTATTTT. Amino acids: CASTVNVPDTQYF.